This T cell receptor (beta chain) was recorded in a study of cytomegalovirus exposure and HLA in healthy donors. 60 Vbeta and 13 Jbeta primers were used in PCR. Using immunoSEQ multiplex PCR, the repertoire was profiled, and TCRdb retains in-frame clones only, with some absent. The specimen's table records under 200,000 clones. The length of the CDR3 is 15 residues. Germline V gives CDR1 SEHNR, CDR2 FQNEAQ (reference sequence). V was pared by 5 bases and J by 6 bases, with 6 bases of the junction left unmatched. This clonotype was sampled from a man aged 30 to 39 in good health and CMV-seronegative. This chain links TRBV7-9 with TRBJ2-1; the match to TRBD2 covers 11 bases. The sample comprised PBMCs. The CDR3 nucleotides read TGTGCCAGCAGCGAGACTAGCGGGACAACCAATGAGCAGTTCTTC. Protein: CASSETSGTTNEQFF.